The 5 T cell receptor beta chains in this list originate from one sample, sequenced in a study of cytomegalovirus exposure and HLA in healthy donors. The PCR had 60 Vbeta and 13 Jbeta primers. Clones were read by immunoSEQ multiplex PCR, and TCRdb kept only the in-frame ones, dropping some. The repertoire consists of 180,000 or so clones, with 77% occurring once and the leading ten covering 1.4%. Specimen: PBMCs. These receptors were obtained from a man aged 18 to 30 in good health and CMV-seronegative.

The J gene is TRBJ1-5, the V gene TRBV18; 7 bases line up with TRBD1. This CDR3 comprises 15 residues. Per germline, CDR1 KGHSH and CDR2 LQKENI. Trimming took 1 base from V and 1 from J; bases not matched to a gene: 1. This CDR3 is CASSPQGASNQPQHF. CDR3 DNA sequence: TGTGCCAGCTCACCACAGGGGGCGAGCAATCAGCCCCAGCATTTT.

The chain links TRBV5-1 to TRBJ2-5; 9 nucleotides line up with TRBD2. CDR1 is SGHRS, CDR2 YFSETQ, per germline. Germline trimming cut 3 bases from V and 1 base from J; bases unmatched to any gene: 7. This CDR3 is built from 16 residues. The chain's CDR3 is CASSWRSSGAQETQYF. CDR3 DNA: TGCGCCAGCAGCTGGCGTTCTAGCGGGGCCCAAGAGACCCAGTACTTC.

There are a few counts of this clone. The DNA for the CDR3 is TGTGCCAGCAGTTCCCCTGCAAGGACAGCTGAAGCTTTCTTT. This translates into CASSSPARTAEAFF. The rearrangement joins TRBV6-6 to TRBJ1-1, with a weak D call TRBD1 (6 bases). The CDR3 loop spans 14 amino acids. From germline, CDR1 is MNHNY and CDR2 SVGAGI (reference sequence). The ends were cut back, 4 bases at V and 6 bases at J, with 15 bases in the middle.

V is TRBV7-9 and J is TRBJ2-7, with TRBD2 matching 7 bases. After removal of 3 bases from V and 7 bases from J, the junction contained 12 bases not matched to a gene. CDR3 size: 15 residues. Germline assignment: CDR1 SEHNR and CDR2 FQNEAQ (reference sequence). For the CDR3, the DNA is TGTGCCAGCAGCTTGGGAGGGGCCAGGGCAGAGGAGCAGTACTTC. Protein: CASSLGGARAEEQYF.

This clone came up once. The rearrangement uses TRBV7-2 and TRBJ1-1, with TRBD1 identical over 7 bases. CDR1 SGHTA and CDR2 FQGNSA come from the germline V gene. The CDR3 consists of 15 residues. The ends lost 1 base at V and 2 bases at J; junction bases unmatched: 4. CDR3 loop: CASSLGAGGNTEAFF. The DNA for the CDR3 is TGTGCCAGCAGCTTAGGGGCAGGGGGTAACACTGAAGCTTTCTTT.